The entry below describes one T cell receptor beta chain. This clonotype was observed a handful of times. Its antigen is still unknown. Base qualities are missing; no much larger clone stands one base away. Hyperthyroidism patients were newly diagnosed, had a disease duration of under 2 months, and were aged 18 to 65 years. Any patient with an uncontrolled infection, another autoimmune disease, pregnancy or lactation was excluded. Diagnoses were established on the basis of clinical symptoms, serum thyroxine and TRAb, thyroid ultrasound, and orbital computed tomography. Blood from progressor patients was drawn when they were first diagnosed with hyperthyroidism, before any ophthalmopathy symptoms appeared. PBMCs were separated from approximately 9.9 ml of fresh peripheral blood using Ficoll-Paque density gradient centrifugation. Progressor patients were first diagnosed with Graves' hyperthyroidism and then developed ophthalmopathy during follow-up. Total RNA was extracted with Trizol reagent, and quality was checked on an Agilent 2100 Bioanalyzer.

The sample comes from a study of T cells in Graves' hyperthyroidism and ophthalmopathy (dated by TCRdb to between 2018 and 2020). Describing the broader study: Peripheral blood was sampled at the time of initial diagnosis, prior to any treatment. A discovery cohort of fewer than 110 patients, about 40 with Graves' ophthalmopathy and 55 to 60 with stable Graves' hyperthyroidism, was used to find distinguishing TCR V-J signatures. An independent validation cohort of around 19 hyperthyroidism patients and 17 patients who later progressed to ophthalmopathy tested prospective prediction of ophthalmopathy. The 100 discovery patients were randomly split 7:3 into training and test sets. In addition, the study compared T-cell repertoires in thyroid tissue and in blood from roughly 6 Graves' hyperthyroidism patients. After sampling, hyperthyroidism patients received methimazole starting at 30 mg daily, and ophthalmopathy patients received high-dose intravenous methylprednisolone. TCR Vbeta CDR3 sequencing of 120 to 150 peripheral blood samples (roughly 43 ophthalmopathy, around 80 hyperthyroidism and roughly 17 progressor patients) is reported in the paper.

Results the study describes overall, beyond this receptor: Sample size was not statistically predetermined, and blinding of investigators to group allocation was not performed. Ophthalmopathy was separated from stable hyperthyroidism by a 13 V-J signature model, with 85% to 90% sensitivity and about 81% specificity obtained in cross-validation and 80%/75% obtained in testing. Most expanded thyroid clonotypes (frequency above 0.001) were also detected in blood, suggesting blood repertoires may reflect thyroid immune responses. In validation, the model predicted progression to ophthalmopathy a median of about 6 months before onset, with approximately 68% sensitivity and 72.22% specificity.

Amplification of TCR beta CDR3 regions was carried out from RNA transcripts. The first round of RT-PCR for the TCR CDR3 was performed with the HTBI primer set and the Qiagen OneStep RT-PCR kit. Libraries were constructed in a second round of multiplex PCR, after which size selection and purification were carried out. Sequencing of the libraries was done on an Illumina HiSeq2000 using paired-end 100 bp reads. The authors processed their data as follows. SOAPnuke was used to process the raw data, with reads discarded if the reads contained adapters or uncalled bases, had a mean Phred below 15, or lacked an exact constant-primer or identifier match. High-quality paired reads were merged with COPE v1.2.5, and unique nucleotide sequences were defined as clonotypes. Clonotypes were aligned to IMGT TRBV, TRBD and TRBJ reference segments using MiTCR v1.1. The analysis included only V-J combinations with a frequency above 0.0001, which together covered around 99% of the repertoires. The TCS score was defined as F50 (clonal expansion) divided by E x V (chaos), with BLOSUM62-based TCRdist calculated between CDR3 peptides within each V-J. Welch's t-statistics and random forest reduced roughly 540 V-J features to 10 to 15, which were used in a naive Bayes classifier (R e1071). TCRdb reanalyzed the raw reads on its own, using fastp at Q25 for trimming and MiXCR for clone calling, and kept in-frame beta chains. Identical CDR3 proteins give one entry, which carries the most common genes and DNA. These V and J calls derive from TCRdb rather than the authors' analysis. The table for this sample lists roughly 500,000 distinct CDR3 sequences; about 15% of them were counted only once. Together, the top ten hold more than 5% of the sample.

This TCR came from a woman aged 25 to 45 with Graves' hyperthyroidism that later progressed to Graves' ophthalmopathy. The sample taken for sequencing was blood.

The nucleotides read TGCGCCAGCAGCCAAGGGCTGGTCCTTTCGGGACCCAGCTCCTACGAGCAGTACTTC. It translates as CASSQGLVLSGPSSYEQYF. The chain joins TRBV4-3 to TRBJ2-7; the D gene is possibly TRBD1 or TRBD2, each agreeing over 5 bases. The germline ends are 22 bases apart after V is trimmed by 1 base and J by 0 bases. From the germline V gene, CDR1 is LGHNA and CDR2 is YSLEER. From the cysteine up to the phenylalanine, the CDR3 has a length of 19 residues. Only CDR3 DNA remains: 57 bases, in frame from the first base.